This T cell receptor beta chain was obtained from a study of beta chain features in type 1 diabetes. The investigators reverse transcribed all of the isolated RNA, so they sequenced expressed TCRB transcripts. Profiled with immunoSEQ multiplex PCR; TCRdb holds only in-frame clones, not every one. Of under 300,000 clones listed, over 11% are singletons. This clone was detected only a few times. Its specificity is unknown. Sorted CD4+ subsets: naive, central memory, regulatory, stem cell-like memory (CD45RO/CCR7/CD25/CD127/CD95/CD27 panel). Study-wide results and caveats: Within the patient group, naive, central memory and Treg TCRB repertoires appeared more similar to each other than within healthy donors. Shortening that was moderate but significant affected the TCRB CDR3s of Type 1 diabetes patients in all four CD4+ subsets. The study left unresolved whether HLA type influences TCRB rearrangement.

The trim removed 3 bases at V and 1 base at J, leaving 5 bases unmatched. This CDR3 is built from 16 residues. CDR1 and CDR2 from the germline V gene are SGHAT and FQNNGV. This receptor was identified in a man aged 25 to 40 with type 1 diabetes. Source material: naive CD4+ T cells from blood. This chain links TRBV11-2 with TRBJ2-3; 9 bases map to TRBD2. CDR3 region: CASSFSIAGGTDTQYF. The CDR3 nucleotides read TGTGCCAGCAGCTTCTCGATAGCGGGGGGCACAGATACGCAGTATTTT.